This T cell receptor beta chain was identified in a study of blood T cell repertoires in COVID-19. The overall study: The cDNA or gDNA used as material had been derived from T cells, B-cell-depleted T cells, or PBMCs.

Sequencing was performed with immunoSEQ multiplex PCR; in TCRdb, only in-frame clones are kept and a portion is missing. The table shows roughly 350,000 clones, with over 75% occurring only once. The CDR3 has 13 amino acids. CDR1 is MNHEY, CDR2 SVGAGI, per germline. The V and J ends lost 5 bases and 7 bases respectively, with 14 bases between them. The rearrangement uses TRBV6-5 and TRBJ1-2, with D possibly matching TRBD1 (5 bases). Sequenced sample: peripheral blood. The source of this sequence is a woman in her twenties or thirties with COVID-19, enrolled during active disease. Written as DNA, the CDR3 is TGTGCCAGCAGTCCCCGGGGGGGAGCTGGCTACACCTTC. Amino acids: CASSPRGGAGYTF.